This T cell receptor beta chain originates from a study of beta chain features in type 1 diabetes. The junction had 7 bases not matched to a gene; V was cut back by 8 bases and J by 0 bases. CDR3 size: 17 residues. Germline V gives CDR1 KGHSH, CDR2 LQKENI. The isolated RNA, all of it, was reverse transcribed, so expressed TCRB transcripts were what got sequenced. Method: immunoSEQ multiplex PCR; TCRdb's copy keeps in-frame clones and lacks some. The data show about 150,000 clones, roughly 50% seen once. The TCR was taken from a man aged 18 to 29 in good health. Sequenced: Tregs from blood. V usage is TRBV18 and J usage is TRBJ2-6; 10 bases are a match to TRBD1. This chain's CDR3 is CASPRDRGNSGANVLTF. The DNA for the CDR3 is TGTGCCAGCCCTAGGGACAGGGGAAACTCTGGGGCCAACGTCCTGACTTTC.